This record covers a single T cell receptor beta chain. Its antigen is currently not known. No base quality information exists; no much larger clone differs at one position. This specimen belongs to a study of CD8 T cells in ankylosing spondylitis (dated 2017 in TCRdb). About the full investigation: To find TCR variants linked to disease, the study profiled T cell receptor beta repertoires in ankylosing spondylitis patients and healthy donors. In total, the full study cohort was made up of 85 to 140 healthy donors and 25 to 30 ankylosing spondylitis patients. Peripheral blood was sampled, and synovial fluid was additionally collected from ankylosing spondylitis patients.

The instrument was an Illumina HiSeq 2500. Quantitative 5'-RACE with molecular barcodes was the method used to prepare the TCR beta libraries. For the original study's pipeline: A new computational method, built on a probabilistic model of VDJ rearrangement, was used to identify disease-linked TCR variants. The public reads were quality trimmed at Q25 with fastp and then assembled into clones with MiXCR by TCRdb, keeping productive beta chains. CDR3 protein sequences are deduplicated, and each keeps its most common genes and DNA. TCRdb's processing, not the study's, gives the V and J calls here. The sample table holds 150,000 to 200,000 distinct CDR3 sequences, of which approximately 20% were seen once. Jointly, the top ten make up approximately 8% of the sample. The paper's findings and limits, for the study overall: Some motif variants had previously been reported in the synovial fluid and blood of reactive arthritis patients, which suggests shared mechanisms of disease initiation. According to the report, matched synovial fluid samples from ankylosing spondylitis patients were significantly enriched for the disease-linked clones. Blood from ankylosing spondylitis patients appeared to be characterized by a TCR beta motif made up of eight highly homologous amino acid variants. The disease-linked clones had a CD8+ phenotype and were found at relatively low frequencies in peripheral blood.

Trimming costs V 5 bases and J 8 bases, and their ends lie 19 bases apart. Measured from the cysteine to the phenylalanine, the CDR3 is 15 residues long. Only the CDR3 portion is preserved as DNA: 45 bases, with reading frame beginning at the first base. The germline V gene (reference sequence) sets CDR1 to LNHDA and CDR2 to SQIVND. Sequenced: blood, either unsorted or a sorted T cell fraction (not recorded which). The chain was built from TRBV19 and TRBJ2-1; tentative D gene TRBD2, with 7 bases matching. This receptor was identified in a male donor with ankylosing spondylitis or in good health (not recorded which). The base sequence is TGTGCCAGTAGTCGAAGCGGGACAAGGTTAGATGAGCAGTTCTTC. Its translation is CASSRSGTRLDEQFF.